The 13 T cell receptor beta chains presented below share a single source sample, sequenced in a study of human T cells and chemical hapten exposure. Each CDR3 protein is one row after TCRdb ran MiXCR on the RACE reads. The data hold approximately 320,000 distinct CDR3 sequences, with 5.5% observed a single time. Time point here: pre-sensitization, week 0. Indicated treatment: therapeutic diphenylcyclopropenone sensitization with weekly scalp DPC. The sequencing used whole blood, collected in connection with sensitization to the hapten diphenylcyclopropenone (DPC). These receptor sequences come from a young woman with alopecia areata. Some clones in this sample may be carry-over from other donors' samples.

This clonotype has just a few counts. The rearrangement uses TRBV4-2 and TRBJ1-1, with D perhaps TRBD1 (6 bases). The germline gives CDR1 LGHNA, CDR2 YNFKEQ. The CDR3 runs to 14 residues. Trimming cost V 4 bases and J 2 bases, with 11 bases left between them. The CDR3 DNA follows: TGTGCCAGCAGCCGGGGGACAACAAACACTGAAGCTTTCTTT. This translates into CASSRGTTNTEAFF.

This chain connects TRBV20-1 to TRBJ1-1; TRBD1 is a possible D gene (5 bases). V was pared by 1 base and J by 4 bases, with 13 bases between. The V gene's germline CDR1 is DFQATT and CDR2 SNEGSKA (reference sequence). This CDR3 comprises 14 residues. The CDR3 DNA is TGCAGTGCTAGAGGGCTTGGGGGGAGCACTGAAGCTTTCTTT. It codes for CSARGLGGSTEAFF.

The V gene is TRBV3-1, the J gene TRBJ1-5; no firm D call. The CDR3 loop spans 13 amino acids. Between the trimmed V and J ends, which lost 5 bases and 4 bases, there was a span of 9 bases. The germline CDR1 and CDR2 sequences are LGHDT and YNNKEL (reference sequence). Here the CDR3 DNA reads TGTGCCAGCAGCTTCCAGGAAAATCAGCCCCAGCATTTT. This codes for CASSFQENQPQHF.

This chain links TRBV7-2 with TRBJ1-1; unclear D gene. Germline loops: CDR1 SGHTA, CDR2 FQGNSA. V lost 2 bases and J 7 bases, leaving 20 bases between the germline ends. The CDR3 length is 16 residues. The CDR3 is CASSLRAFAGSGEAFF. Written as DNA, the CDR3 is TGTGCCAGCAGCTTACGGGCTTTTGCGGGTAGCGGTGAAGCTTTCTTT. The variable domain in full, with the rest retrieved from reference TRBV7-2 and TRBJ1-1, is GAGVSQSPSNKVTEKGKDVELRCDPISGHTALYWYRQSLGQGLEFLIYFQGNSAPDKSGLPSDRFSAERTGGSVSTLTIQRTQQEDSAVYLCASSLRAFAGSGEAFFGQGTRLTVV.

This clonotype was recorded many times. This chain links TRBV6-5 with TRBJ2-1; TRBD2 is a possible D gene (7 bases). This CDR3 has 15 residues. The V gene lost 6 bases and the J gene lost 4 bases, with 16 bases spanning the gap. Germline lookup yields CDR1 MNHEY and CDR2 SVGAGI. The DNA for the CDR3 is TGTGCCAGCAGCTCAGTTGCGGGGGCTTACAATGAGCAGTTCTTC. It encodes CASSSVAGAYNEQFF.

As regards this clonotype: This may be a read error: a much more frequent sequence differs by one nucleotide. The chain uses TRBV9 and TRBJ1-1; 8 bases match TRBD1. Trimming cost V 4 bases and J 4 bases; bases outside gene matches: 6. In germline, CDR1 is SGDLS, CDR2 YYNGEE. There are 14 residues in the CDR3. Here the CDR3 reads CASSTRGLGTEAFF. The CDR3 DNA reads as TGTGCCAGCAGCACCAGGGGGCTCGGCACTGAAGCTTTCTTT.

The V call is TRBV20-1, the J call TRBJ2-3; tentatively, D is TRBD2 (5 bases). V was pared by 3 bases and J by 4 bases, with 20 bases between. CDR3 size: 16 residues. Germline V CDR1 and CDR2: DFQATT, SNEGSKA (reference sequence). The CDR3 DNA reads TGCAGTGCTAGCAGAACGGGGATAGATTTTGCAGATACGCAGTATTTT. Protein: CSASRTGIDFADTQYF.

Note on this clonotype: A read error may explain this, as a much larger clone is one base away. The chain recombines TRBV6-2 or TRBV6-3 with TRBJ2-3; D might be TRBD2 (5 bases). The germline V gene has CDR1 MNHEY and CDR2 SVGEGT. The CDR3 is made up of 14 amino acids. CDR3 sequence: CASSYRAGTDTQNF. The CDR3 bases are TGTGCCAGCAGTTACCGGGCGGGCACAGATACGCAGAATTTT.

This clonotype turned up a few times. V usage is TRBV7-9 and J usage is TRBJ2-1, with D possibly matching TRBD2 (5 bases). V lost 4 bases and J 8 bases, leaving 12 bases between the germline ends. Germline V CDR1 and CDR2: SEHNR, FQNEAQ (reference sequence). There are 13 residues in the CDR3. The CDR3 protein is CASSSGFRDEQFF. In nucleotides, the CDR3 is TGTGCCAGCAGCTCGGGGTTTAGGGATGAGCAGTTCTTC.

In this sample, this clonotype turned up a few times. The CDR3 loop is CASSVGLAGGPSDTQYF. CDR3 nucleotide sequence: TGTGCCAGCAGCGTGGGACTAGCGGGGGGTCCCTCAGATACGCAGTATTTT. This chain links TRBV7-9 with TRBJ2-3; TRBD2 aligns across 15 bases. Trimming at V came to 5 bases and at J to 4 bases, leaving 7 bases not matched to a gene. Germline CDR1 reads SEHNR; CDR2 reads FQNEAQ (reference sequence). This CDR3 is 17 amino acids long.

This clonotype was observed a handful of times. V gene TRBV6-1 combines with J gene TRBJ2-3, with 7 bases matching TRBD1. With 8 bases clipped from V and 4 bases from J, the junction kept 6 bases outside the gene matches. The CDR3 loop spans 13 amino acids. The germline CDR1 and CDR2 sequences are MNHNS and SASEGT. The CDR3 reads CASYRGAPDTQYF. CDR3 bases: TGTGCCAGCTACAGGGGAGCACCAGATACGCAGTATTTT.

This clonotype was seen many times. The chain has TRBV28 and TRBJ2-7; possibly TRBD1 for D (6 bases). Germline lookup yields CDR1 MDHEN and CDR2 SYDVKM. Deletions cut 6 bases from V and 5 bases from J, with 14 bases between. The CDR3 sequence is 13 residues long. CDR3: CASRLGGVNEQYF. DNA for the CDR3: TGTGCCAGCAGATTAGGGGGTGTCAACGAGCAGTACTTC.

This clonotype has ten or more counts. The rearrangement uses TRBV11-2 and TRBJ2-5, with D possibly being TRBD2 (7 bases). Germline V lookup: CDR1 SGHAT, CDR2 FQNNGV. CDR3 length equals 14 residues. With 8 bases removed from V and 3 bases from J, the gap between germline ends came to 16 bases. The CDR3 here is CASRGGRDKETQYF. As DNA, the CDR3 is TGTGCCAGCCGCGGGGGCAGGGACAAAGAGACCCAGTACTTC.